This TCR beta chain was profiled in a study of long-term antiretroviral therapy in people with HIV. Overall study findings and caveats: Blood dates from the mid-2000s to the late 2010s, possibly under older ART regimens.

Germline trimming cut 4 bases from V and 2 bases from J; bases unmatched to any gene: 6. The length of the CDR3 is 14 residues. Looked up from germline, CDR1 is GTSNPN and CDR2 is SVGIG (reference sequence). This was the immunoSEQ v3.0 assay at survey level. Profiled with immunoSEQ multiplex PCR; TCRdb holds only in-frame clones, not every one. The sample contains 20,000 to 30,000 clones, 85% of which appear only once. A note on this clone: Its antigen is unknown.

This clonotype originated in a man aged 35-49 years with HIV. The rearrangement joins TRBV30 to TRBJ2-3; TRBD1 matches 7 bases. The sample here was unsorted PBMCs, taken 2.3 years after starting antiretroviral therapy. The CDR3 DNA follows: TGTGCCTGGACCCTACAGGGGTACACAGATACGCAGTATTTT. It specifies CAWTLQGYTDTQYF.